Listed below are T cell receptor beta chains from one sample, sequenced in a study of blood T cell repertoires in COVID-19. Sequenced by immunoSEQ multiplex PCR; TCRdb stores in-frame clones only, minus some. The sample has about 260,000 clones; approximately 86% are singletons. What was sequenced was peripheral blood. These TCRs come from a human donor in a cohort sampled during active COVID-19. Each CDR3 is given with its conserved first and last residue. The D gene is left open where the match is weak.

TRBJ1-2	TRBV28	15	TRBD1	CASSGRTGWGGGYTF	TGTGCCAGCAGTGGAAGGACAGGGTGGGGCGGTGGCTACACCTTC
TRBJ2-7	TRBV30	11	NA	CAFDRGYEQYF	TGTGCCTTTGATAGAGGCTACGAGCAGTACTTC
TRBJ1-3	TRBV12-5	18	NA	CASGLVNPPRVSGNTIYF	TGTGCTAGTGGTTTGGTAAACCCTCCACGGGTGTCTGGAAACACCATATATTTT
TRBJ2-7	TRBV6-1	13	NA	CASSEALPVVQYF	TGTGCCAGCAGTGAAGCGCTCCCAGTTGTGCAGTACTTC
TRBJ2-1	TRBV7-6	15	TRBD2	CASSGTSGSSNEQFF	TGTGCCAGCAGCGGTACTAGCGGGAGTAGCAATGAGCAGTTCTTC
TRBJ2-7	TRBV28	15	TRBD1	CASSLLQGATYEQYF	TGTGCCAGCAGTTTATTACAGGGGGCAACCTACGAGCAGTACTTC
TRBJ1-1	TRBV5-4	13	NA	CASSFGASTEAFF	TGTGCCAGCAGCTTTGGGGCCTCCACTGAAGCTTTCTTT
TRBJ2-7	TRBV6-1	11	TRBD2	CASSEPRGEYF	TGTGCCAGCAGTGAACCCCGGGGGGAGTACTTC
TRBJ2-7	TRBV27	14	NA	CASSLGPGSVRQYF	TGTGCCAGCAGTTTAGGGCCGGGGTCGGTTAGGCAGTACTTC
TRBJ2-7	TRBV28	17	NA	CASSSLTGLGGGWEQYF	TGTGCCAGCAGTTCTCTCACAGGACTAGGAGGGGGGTGGGAGCAGTACTTC